The present T cell receptor beta chain was sequenced within a study of T cells after yellow fever vaccination. The table lists this clonotype with many counts. Germline values: CDR1 SGHRS, CDR2 YFSETQ. Trimming took 6 bases from V and 5 from J, leaving 6 bases between them. The CDR3 covers 11 residues. Template switching with 5'RACE generated the TCR cDNA and added a universal primer site and UMIs. One entry per CDR3 protein results from TCRdb running MiXCR on the 5' RACE reads. The repertoire has a few hundred thousand distinct CDR3 sequences, over 10% of them found once; the top ten carry about 0.51%.

The sequence derives from a man aged 25-45 years who received the YFV17D yellow fever vaccine. The gene calls are TRBV5-1 and TRBJ1-3; D is perhaps TRBD1 (5 bases). The starting material was CD4+ T cells sorted from PBMCs, obtained 45 days after the yellow fever booster vaccination. CDR3 protein: CASKDRNTIYF. CDR3 DNA sequence: TGCGCCAGCAAGGACAGAAACACCATATATTTT.